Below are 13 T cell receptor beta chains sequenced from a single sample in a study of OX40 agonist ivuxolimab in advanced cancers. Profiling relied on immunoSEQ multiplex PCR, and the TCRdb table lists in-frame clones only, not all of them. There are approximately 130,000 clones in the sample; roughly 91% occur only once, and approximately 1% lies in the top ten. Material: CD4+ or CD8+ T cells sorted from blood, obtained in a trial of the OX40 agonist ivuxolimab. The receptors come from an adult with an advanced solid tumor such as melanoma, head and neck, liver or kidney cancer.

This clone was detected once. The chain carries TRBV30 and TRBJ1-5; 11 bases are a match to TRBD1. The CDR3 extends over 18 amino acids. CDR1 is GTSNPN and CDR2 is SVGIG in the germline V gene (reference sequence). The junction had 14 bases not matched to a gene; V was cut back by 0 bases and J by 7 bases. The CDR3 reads CAWSVRRTGGAKDQPQHF. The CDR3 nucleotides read TGTGCCTGGAGTGTACGCCGGACAGGGGGCGCAAAGGACCAGCCCCAGCATTTT.

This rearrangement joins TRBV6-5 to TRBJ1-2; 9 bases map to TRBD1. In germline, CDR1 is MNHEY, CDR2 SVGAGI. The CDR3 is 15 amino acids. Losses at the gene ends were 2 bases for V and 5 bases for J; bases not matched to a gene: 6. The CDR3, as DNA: TGTGCCAGCAGTTACGCCTCGACAGGGGGTTATGGCTACACCTTC. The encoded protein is CASSYASTGGYGYTF.

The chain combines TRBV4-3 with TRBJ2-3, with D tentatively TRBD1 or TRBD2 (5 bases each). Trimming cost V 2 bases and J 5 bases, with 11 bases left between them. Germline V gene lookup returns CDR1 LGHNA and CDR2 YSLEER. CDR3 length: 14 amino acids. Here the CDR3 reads CASSQRTGGDTQYF. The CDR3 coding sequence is TGCGCCAGCAGCCAACGGACTGGGGGAGATACGCAGTATTTT.

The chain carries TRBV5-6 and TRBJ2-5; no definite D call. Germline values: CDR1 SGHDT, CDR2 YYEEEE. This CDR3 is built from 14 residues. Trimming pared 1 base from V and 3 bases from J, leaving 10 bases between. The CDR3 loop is CASSLRSVKETQYF. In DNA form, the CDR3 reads TGTGCCAGCAGCTTGAGGTCAGTTAAAGAGACCCAGTACTTC.

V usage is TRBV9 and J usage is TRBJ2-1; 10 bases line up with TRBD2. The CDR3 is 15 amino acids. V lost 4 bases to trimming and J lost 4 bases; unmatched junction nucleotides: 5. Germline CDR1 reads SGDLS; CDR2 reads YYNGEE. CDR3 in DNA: TGTGCCAGCAGCCCGGGGACTAGCGCATACAATGAGCAGTTCTTC. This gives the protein CASSPGTSAYNEQFF.

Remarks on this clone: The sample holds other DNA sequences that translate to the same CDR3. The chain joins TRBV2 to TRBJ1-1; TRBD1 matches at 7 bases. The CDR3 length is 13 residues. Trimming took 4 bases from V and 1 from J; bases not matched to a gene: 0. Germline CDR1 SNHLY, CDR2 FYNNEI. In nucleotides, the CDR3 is TGTGCCAGCAGTGGACAGGGGAACACTGAAGCTTTCTTT. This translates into CASSGQGNTEAFF. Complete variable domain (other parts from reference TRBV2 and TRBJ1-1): EPEVTQTPSHQVTQMGQEVILRCVPISNHLYFYWYRQILGQKVEFLVSFYNNEISEKSEIFDDQFSVERPDGSNFTLKIRSTKLEDSAMYFCASSGQGNTEAFFGQGTRLTVV.

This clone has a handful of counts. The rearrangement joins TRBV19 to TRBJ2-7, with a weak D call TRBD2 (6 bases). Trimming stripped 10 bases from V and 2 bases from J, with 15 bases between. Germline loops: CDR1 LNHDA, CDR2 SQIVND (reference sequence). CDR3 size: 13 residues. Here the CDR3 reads CATYDERAYEQYF. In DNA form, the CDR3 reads TGTGCCACCTACGACGAGCGGGCCTACGAGCAGTACTTC.

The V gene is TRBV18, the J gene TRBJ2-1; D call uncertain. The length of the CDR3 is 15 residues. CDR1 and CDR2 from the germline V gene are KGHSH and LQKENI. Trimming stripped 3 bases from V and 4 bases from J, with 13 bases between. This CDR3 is CASSPSISVYNEQFF. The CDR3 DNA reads TGTGCCAGCTCACCGTCGATTTCTGTATACAATGAGCAGTTCTTC.

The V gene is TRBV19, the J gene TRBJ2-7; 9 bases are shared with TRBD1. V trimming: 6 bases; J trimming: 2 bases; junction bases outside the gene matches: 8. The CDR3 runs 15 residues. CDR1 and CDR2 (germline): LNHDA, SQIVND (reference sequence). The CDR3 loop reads CASSPGTGNPYEQYF. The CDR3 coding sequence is TGTGCCAGTAGCCCTGGGACAGGGAACCCCTACGAGCAGTACTTC.

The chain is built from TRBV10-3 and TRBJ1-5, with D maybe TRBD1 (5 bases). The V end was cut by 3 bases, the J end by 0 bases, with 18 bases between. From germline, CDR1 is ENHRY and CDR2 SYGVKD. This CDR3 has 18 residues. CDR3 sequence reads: CAISDWGRGANSNQPQHF. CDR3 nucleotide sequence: TGTGCCATCAGTGATTGGGGCCGGGGTGCCAATAGCAATCAGCCCCAGCATTTT.

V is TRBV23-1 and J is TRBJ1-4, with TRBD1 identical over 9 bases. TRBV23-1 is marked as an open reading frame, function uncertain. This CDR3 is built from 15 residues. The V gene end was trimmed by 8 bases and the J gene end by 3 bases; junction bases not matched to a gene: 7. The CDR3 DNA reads TGCGCCAGCCCAGACCGGGACAGGGCTAATGAAAAACTGTTTTTT. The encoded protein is CASPDRDRANEKLFF.

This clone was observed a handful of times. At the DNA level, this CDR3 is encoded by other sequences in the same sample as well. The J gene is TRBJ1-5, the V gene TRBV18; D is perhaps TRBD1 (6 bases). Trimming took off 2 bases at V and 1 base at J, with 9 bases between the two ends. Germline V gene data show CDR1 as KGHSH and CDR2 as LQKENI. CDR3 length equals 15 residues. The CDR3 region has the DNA TGTGCCAGCTCACCAGGGCAGGGGAGCAATCAGCCCCAGCATTTT. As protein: CASSPGQGSNQPQHF.

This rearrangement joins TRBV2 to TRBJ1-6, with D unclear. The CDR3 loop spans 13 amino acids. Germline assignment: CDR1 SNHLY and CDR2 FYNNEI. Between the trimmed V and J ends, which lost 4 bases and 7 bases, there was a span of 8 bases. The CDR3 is CASSGSGNSPLHF. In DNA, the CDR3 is TGTGCCAGCAGTGGGTCGGGGAATTCACCCCTCCACTTT.